These 9 T cell receptor beta chains came from one sample sequenced in a study of PD-1 blockade in classical Hodgkin lymphoma. Each patient relapsed following autologous stem cell transplantation, and prior brentuximab vedotin exposure differed. Some clones are missing from TCRdb's copy, which holds only in-frame ones; the method was immunoSEQ multiplex PCR. Here the sample spans more than 140,000 clones, about 81% being singletons. This specimen consisted of peripheral blood mononuclear cells (PBMCs), obtained before the second cycle of nivolumab. The receptors here all came from a human donor with classical Hodgkin lymphoma.

V and J are TRBV30 and TRBJ2-3; the D is unclear. The CDR3 sequence is 13 residues long. Germline assignment: CDR1 GTSNPN and CDR2 SVGIG (reference sequence). The V gene lost 4 bases and the J gene lost 2 bases, with 10 bases spanning the gap. This CDR3 is CAWTPGYTDTQYF. CDR3 bases: TGTGCCTGGACCCCTGGATACACAGATACGCAGTATTTT.

The chain carries TRBV9 and TRBJ2-7, with 8 positions matching TRBD2. Trimming at V came to 2 bases and at J to 3 bases, leaving 13 bases not matched to a gene. Germline V gene lookup returns CDR1 SGDLS and CDR2 YYNGEE. CDR3 length: 17 amino acids. Here the CDR3 reads CASSVGGGGTLIYEQYF. In nucleotides, the CDR3 is TGTGCCAGCAGCGTGGGTGGCGGGGGGACCCTAATCTACGAGCAGTACTTC.

The chain combines TRBV6-5 with TRBJ2-7, with 7 bases lining up with TRBD2. This CDR3 is 13 amino acids long. Germline assignment: CDR1 MNHEY and CDR2 SVGAGI. V shed 6 bases and J 7 bases; nucleotides not matched to a gene: 9. Here the CDR3 reads CASRGGVIGEQYF. The CDR3 bases are TGTGCCAGCAGGGGAGGGGTGATTGGGGAGCAGTACTTC.

The chain has TRBV27 and TRBJ2-7; D tentatively reads TRBD1 or TRBD2 (5 bases each). The germline CDR1 and CDR2 sequences are MNHEY and SMNVEV (reference sequence). The CDR3 totals 15 residues. Trimming pared 4 bases from V and 3 bases from J, leaving 16 bases between. This CDR3 reads CASSSTGTLGYEQYF. The CDR3 nucleotides are TGTGCCAGCAGTTCTACCGGGACCCTCGGCTACGAGCAGTACTTC.

This chain connects TRBV6-1 to TRBJ1-5; a weak D match, TRBD1 (6 bases). V lost 6 bases to trimming and J lost 11 bases, with 20 bases between them. CDR3 length: 14 amino acids. Germline V gene lookup returns CDR1 MNHNS and CDR2 SASEGT. CDR3 sequence reads: CASRGQSRSWAQHF. The CDR3 coding sequence is TGTGCCAGCAGAGGACAGTCAAGGTCGTGGGCCCAGCATTTT.

This chain joins TRBV30 and TRBJ2-3; D gene unclear. Germline V gene data show CDR1 as GTSNPN and CDR2 as SVGIG (reference sequence). V shed 0 bases and J shed 4 bases, with 8 bases lying between them. The CDR3 totals 13 residues. Written as DNA, the CDR3 is TGTGCCTGGAGTGTGGGCAGCCCAGATACGCAGTATTTT. Translation gives CAWSVGSPDTQYF.

This clone was seen a few times. This rearrangement joins TRBV6-6 to TRBJ1-2, with TRBD1 matching over 8 bases. The length of the CDR3 is 12 residues. Looked up from germline, CDR1 is MNHNY and CDR2 is SVGAGI (reference sequence). J was trimmed by 8 bases and V by 6 bases; bases with no gene match: 5. The CDR3, as DNA: TGTGCCAGCAGGCAGGGGGCTGAGGGCTACACCTTC. As protein: CASRQGAEGYTF.

The chain employs TRBV6-5 and TRBJ2-1, with 7 nucleotides matching TRBD1. Germline trimming cut 10 bases from V and 8 bases from J; bases unmatched to any gene: 11. Germline V gene data show CDR1 as MNHEY and CDR2 as SVGAGI. This CDR3 is 13 amino acids long. CDR3 residues: CATLARGLDEQFF. In DNA, the CDR3 is TGTGCCACCCTAGCAAGGGGGCTGGATGAGCAGTTCTTC.

This clone was recorded a few times. V is TRBV19 and J is TRBJ1-5; the D gene is possibly TRBD1 (5 bases). This CDR3 spans 14 amino acids. Trimming stripped 4 bases from V and 8 bases from J, with 15 bases between. From germline, CDR1 is LNHDA and CDR2 SQIVND (reference sequence). The CDR3 nucleotides are TGTGCCAGTAGTACCGGGACTGCGTCTGAGCCCCAGCATTTT. Protein: CASSTGTASEPQHF. Looking up the rest from reference TRBV19 and TRBJ1-5 gives the full variable domain: DGGITQSPKYLFRKEGQNVTLSCEQNLNHDAMYWYRQDPGQGLRLIYYSQIVNDFQKGDIAEGYSVSREKKESFPLTVTSAQKNPTAFYLCASSTGTASEPQHFGDGTRLSIL.